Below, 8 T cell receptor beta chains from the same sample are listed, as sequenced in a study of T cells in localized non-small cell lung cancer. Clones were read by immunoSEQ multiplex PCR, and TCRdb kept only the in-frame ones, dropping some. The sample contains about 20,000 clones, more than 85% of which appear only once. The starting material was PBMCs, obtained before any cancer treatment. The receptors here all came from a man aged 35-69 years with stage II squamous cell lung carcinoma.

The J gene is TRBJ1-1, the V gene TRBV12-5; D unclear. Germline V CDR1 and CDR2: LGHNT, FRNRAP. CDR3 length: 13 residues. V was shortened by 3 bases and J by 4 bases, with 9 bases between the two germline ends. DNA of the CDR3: TGTGCTAGTGGTTTACGGGGAGGCACTGAAGCTTTCTTT. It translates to CASGLRGGTEAFF.

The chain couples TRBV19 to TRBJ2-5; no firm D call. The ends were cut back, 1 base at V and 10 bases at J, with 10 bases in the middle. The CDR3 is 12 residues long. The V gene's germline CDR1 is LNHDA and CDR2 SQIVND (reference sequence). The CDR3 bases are TGTGCCAGTAGTATAGGACGAGAAAACCAGTACTTC. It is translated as CASSIGRENQYF.

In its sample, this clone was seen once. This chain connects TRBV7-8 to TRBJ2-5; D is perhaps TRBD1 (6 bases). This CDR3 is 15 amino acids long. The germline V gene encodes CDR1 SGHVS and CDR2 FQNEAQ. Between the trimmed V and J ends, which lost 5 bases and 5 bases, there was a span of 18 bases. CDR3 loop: CASSNRVRGGETQYF. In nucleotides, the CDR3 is TGTGCCAGCAGCAACCGCGTCAGGGGCGGGGAGACCCAGTACTTC.

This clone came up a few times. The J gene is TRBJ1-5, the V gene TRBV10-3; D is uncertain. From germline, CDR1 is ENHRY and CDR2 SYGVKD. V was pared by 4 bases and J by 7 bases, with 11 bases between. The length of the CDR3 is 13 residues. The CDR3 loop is CAISGSPRQPQHF. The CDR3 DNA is TGTGCCATCAGTGGTAGCCCCAGGCAGCCCCAGCATTTT.

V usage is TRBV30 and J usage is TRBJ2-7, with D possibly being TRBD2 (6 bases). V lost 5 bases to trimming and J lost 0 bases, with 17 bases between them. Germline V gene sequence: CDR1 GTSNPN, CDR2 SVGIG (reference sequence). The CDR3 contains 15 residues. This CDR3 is CAWGPGLRNSYEQYF. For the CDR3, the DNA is TGTGCCTGGGGCCCGGGACTCAGAAACTCCTACGAGCAGTACTTC.

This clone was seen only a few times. The CDR3 region has the DNA TGTGCCAGCAGTTTGGGACCTGGAGGAATTCAGTACTTC. The encoded protein is CASSLGPGGIQYF. This rearrangement joins TRBV28 to TRBJ2-4; D possibly matches TRBD1 or TRBD2 (5 bases each). Trimming pared 3 bases from V and 10 bases from J, leaving 13 bases between. The CDR3 extends over 13 amino acids. The germline gives CDR1 MDHEN, CDR2 SYDVKM.

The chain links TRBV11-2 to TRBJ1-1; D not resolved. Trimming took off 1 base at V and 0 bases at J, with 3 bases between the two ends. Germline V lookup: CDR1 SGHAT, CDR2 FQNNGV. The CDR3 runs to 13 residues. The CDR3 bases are TGTGCCAGCAGCTTAGCACTGAACACTGAAGCTTTCTTT. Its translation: CASSLALNTEAFF.

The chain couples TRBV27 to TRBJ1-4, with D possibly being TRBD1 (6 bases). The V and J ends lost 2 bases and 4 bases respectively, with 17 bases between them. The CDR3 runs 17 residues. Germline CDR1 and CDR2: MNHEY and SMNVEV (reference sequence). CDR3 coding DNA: TGTGCCAGCAGTTTAAAACTCCGGGGGCCGTATAATGAAAAACTGTTTTTT. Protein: CASSLKLRGPYNEKLFF.